A selection of T cell receptor beta chains follows, all from one sample in a study of CD4 T cell repertoires in COVID-19. The method was immunoSEQ multiplex PCR; TCRdb's version includes in-frame clones alone and lacks a portion of them. Seen here are approximately 79,000 clones, 80% to 90% observed once, and the top ten hold about 0.58%. The material sequenced was CD4+ T cells from peripheral blood, taken after recovery from COVID-19. These receptors all stem from a human donor who had COVID-19. Each CDR3 is given with its conserved first and last residue.

>TRBJ1-1|TRBV7-9
CASSQPPTGNTEAFF
>TRBJ1-1|TRBV10-2
CASTPPGGWDEAFF
>TRBJ2-3|TRBV19
CASSIETGLTDTQYF
>TRBJ1-4|TRBV2
CASSVGQGIEKLFF
>TRBJ2-3|TRBV19
CASSIGLAGGSTDTQYF
>TRBJ2-5|TRBV5-1
CASSFSPVGETQYF
>TRBJ1-1|TRBV28
CASSPTRMNTEAFF
>TRBJ1-2|TRBV30
CAWGRVYGYTF
>TRBJ2-5|TRBV5-1
CASSLALASETQYF
>TRBJ2-6|TRBV6-1
CASSDQPSGANVLTF
>TRBJ2-7|TRBV21-1
CASSKGPYEQYF
>TRBJ1-2|TRBV6-1
CASSDTRDYGYTF
>TRBJ1-4|TRBV5-6
CASSRFLGATNEKLFF
>TRBJ1-6|TRBV25-1
CASSDTGRAYNSPLHF
>TRBJ2-5|TRBV18
CASSHGTGKETQYF
>TRBJ1-1|TRBV12-3/TRBV12-4
CASSFTGETEAFF
>TRBJ1-5|TRBV10-3
CAISEDVIGGGPQHF
>TRBJ2-3|TRBV6-5
CASTIAGGVTDTQYF
>TRBJ1-2|TRBV5-1
CASSFEGEYGYTF
>TRBJ1-5|TRBV5-1
CASSLNGEVQHF
>TRBJ2-2|TRBV19
CASNSRLPGQGPTGELFF
>TRBJ2-7|TRBV7-9
CASSLAGGVHEQYF
>TRBJ1-5|TRBV6-5
CASSADRGRDQPQHF
>TRBJ1-5|TRBV19
CASSVEGGQINQPQHF
>TRBJ2-7|TRBV20-1
CSASNQYKQYF
>TRBJ1-4|TRBV7-9
CASSPGPLNEKLFF
>TRBJ2-3|TRBV19
CASKRGEEDTQYF
>TRBJ1-5|TRBV2
CASREQGYQPQHF
>TRBJ2-7|TRBV19
CASSRDQTGEQYF
>TRBJ1-4|TRBV5-4
CASSLDPGGGEKLFF
>TRBJ2-1|TRBV11-2
CASSLLPGRNEQFF
>TRBJ1-2|TRBV6-5
CASRRQGNYGYTF
>TRBJ1-1|TRBV5-1
CASLGTGMNTEAFF
>TRBJ2-5|TRBV11-2
CASSPGETQYF
>TRBJ1-3|TRBV28
CASSRTGTSGNTIYF
>TRBJ1-5|TRBV7-2
CASSLGGDGQPQHF
>TRBJ2-5|TRBV24-1
CATSDEYQETQYF
>TRBJ2-2|TRBV6-5
CASSYFPPNTGELFF
>TRBJ2-7|TRBV9
CASSVVGKTWTYEQYF
>TRBJ1-1|TRBV7-9
CASIPQGANTEAFF
>TRBJ2-2|TRBV21-1
CASSTGTGGLNTGELFF
>TRBJ1-5|TRBV6-5
CASSYARGAGQPQHF
>TRBJ2-2|TRBV10-3
CAISESRNTGELFF
>TRBJ1-4|TRBV18
CASSPYRDSTASTNEKLFF
>TRBJ2-3|TRBV3-1/TRBV3-2
CASSQDDVGNTQYF